The 27 T cell receptor beta chains presented below share a single source sample, sequenced in a study of blood T cells in healthy people across ages (dated by TCRdb to the mid-2010s). The library was obtained by 5' RACE. Sequencing was carried out with an Illumina HiSeq 2500. A second PCR of roughly 7 to 12 cycles was performed with a sample-barcoded 5' primer and a J-beta primer mix. TCRdb reanalyzed the raw reads on its own, using fastp at Q25 for trimming and MiXCR for clone calling, and kept in-frame beta chains. Identical CDR3 protein sequences are pooled into one entry, listed with their most common genes and DNA. This sample lists about 1 million distinct CDR3 sequences; 45% were detected once. Approximately 17% of the sample is taken by the ten largest. The sample taken for sequencing was blood. The receptors were gathered from a woman in her fifties or sixties in good health.

At least ten counts were recorded for this clonotype. This chain joins TRBV10-3 and TRBJ2-5; 8 bases match TRBD2. Germline CDR1 reads ENHRY; CDR2 reads SYGVKD. The CDR3 has 13 amino acids. V dropped 7 bases and J dropped 5; count of bases not matched to a gene: 6. CDR3 DNA: TGTGCCATCAAGAGCAGCGGGAGTGAGACCCAGTACTTC. Translating it yields CAIKSSGSETQYF.

Note on this clonotype: A much larger clone sits a single nucleotide away, making a read error possible. Here the CDR3 reads CAGSYQISNEQYF. The CDR3 bases are TGTGCCGGCAGTTATCAAATCTCGAACGAGCAGTACTTC. The V call is TRBV6-2 or TRBV6-3, the J call TRBJ2-7; no clear D gene. Germline assignment: CDR1 MNHEY and CDR2 SVGEGT. The CDR3 runs 13 residues.

This clonotype was observed a single time. The chain combines TRBV4-1 with TRBJ1-4; 9 bases are shared with TRBD1. The CDR3 runs to 19 residues. Germline CDR1 is MGHRA and CDR2 is YSYEKL. J was trimmed by 5 bases and V by 5 bases; bases with no gene match: 18. The CDR3 region is CASSFHGPGQGPLNEKLFF. CDR3 DNA sequence: TGCGCCAGCAGCTTCCATGGCCCCGGACAGGGGCCTTTGAATGAAAAACTGTTTTTT.

This clonotype was detected a few times. The chain employs TRBV7-8 and TRBJ2-7, with no clear D. Germline values: CDR1 SGHVS, CDR2 FQNEAQ. The CDR3 contains 16 residues. Trimming cost V 0 bases and J 5 bases, with 17 bases left between them. CDR3 amino acids: CASSLAPPPIGHEQYF. Here the CDR3 DNA reads TGTGCCAGCAGCTTAGCGCCTCCTCCAATCGGCCACGAGCAGTACTTC.

This chain links TRBV27 with TRBJ2-7, with TRBD2 matching over 8 bases. This CDR3 is 13 amino acids long. With V trimmed by 6 bases and J by 5 bases, 6 bases remained unmatched. Germline CDR1 MNHEY, CDR2 SMNVEV (reference sequence). CDR3 bases: TGTGCCAGCAGAAGCGGGGGACGCGACGAGCAGTACTTC. Protein product: CASRSGGRDEQYF.

The chain recombines TRBV7-9 with TRBJ2-1, with 11 positions matching TRBD2. The CDR3 loop spans 19 amino acids. Trimming at V came to 8 bases and at J to 10 bases, leaving 25 bases not matched to a gene. Germline V CDR1 and CDR2: SEHNR, FQNEAQ (reference sequence). CDR3 in DNA: TGTGCCAGCGGCCCCGACTCCCCTTTGACTAGCGGGGACGCCTACGAGCAGTTCTTC. Residues: CASGPDSPLTSGDAYEQFF.

This sequence joins TRBV10-3 and TRBJ2-3; tentatively, D is TRBD1 (7 bases). This CDR3 is built from 17 residues. CDR1 and CDR2 from the germline V gene are ENHRY and SYGVKD. V lost 0 bases to trimming and J lost 2 bases, with 15 bases between them. The CDR3 spells CAISESGGGFTTDTQYF. In nucleotides, the CDR3 is TGTGCCATCAGTGAGTCAGGAGGGGGCTTTACCACAGATACGCAGTATTTT.

The CDR3 DNA reads as TGTGCCAGCAGCCCAGGACTAGCGGGAGGGCATAAAAATGAGCAGTTCTTC. The encoded protein is CASSPGLAGGHKNEQFF. The chain uses TRBV9 and TRBJ2-1; 15 bases align to TRBD2. The ends lost 4 bases at V and 7 bases at J; junction bases unmatched: 9. CDR1 SGDLS and CDR2 YYNGEE come from the germline V gene. The CDR3 has 17 residues.

As regards this clonotype: The junction does not match germline at one end; this may be a read error. The chain recombines TRBV7-3 with TRBJ1-1; 9 nucleotides agree with TRBD1. The CDR3 extends over 14 amino acids. The germline CDR1 and CDR2 sequences are SGHTA and FQGTGA. The CDR3 sequence is CVSSRGTGTTEAFF. In DNA form, the CDR3 reads TGTGTCAGCAGCCGCGGGACAGGGACAACTGAAGCTTTCTTT.

The chain links TRBV5-1 to TRBJ1-1; D is perhaps TRBD1 (6 bases). V gave up 5 bases and J gave up 8 bases, with 13 bases separating them. This CDR3 contains 12 residues. Germline V gene data show CDR1 as SGHRS and CDR2 as YFSETQ. CDR3 in DNA: TGCGCCAGCAGAAACAGGGAGACAGAAGCTTTCTTT. Its protein is CASRNRETEAFF.

Only a few counts were recorded for this clonotype. V and J are TRBV25-1 and TRBJ2-5, with 8 bases identical to TRBD1. The CDR3 contains 13 residues. Losses at the gene ends were 8 bases for V and 4 bases for J; bases not matched to a gene: 6. Germline-derived CDR1 and CDR2 are MGHDK and SYGVNS. DNA of the CDR3: TGTGCCAGCGCGCAGGGGGCCGGAGAGACCCAGTACTTC. Protein sequence: CASAQGAGETQYF.

This rearrangement joins TRBV20-1 to TRBJ2-7; D unclear. The end of the DNA is better explained by TRBJ2-5, so the J call may be wrong. The CDR3 extends over 17 amino acids. CDR1 is DFQATT, CDR2 SNEGSKA, per germline (reference sequence). For the CDR3, the DNA is TGCAGTGCTAGAGTGCGCGGCGAGTTCCCCTTACAAGAGACCCAGTACTTC. This sequence encodes CSARVRGEFPLQETQYF.

This clonotype was picked up a small number of times. The genes are TRBV2 and TRBJ2-7; TRBD2 aligns across 9 bases. With 10 bases clipped from V and 4 bases from J, the junction kept 8 bases outside the gene matches. In germline, CDR1 is SNHLY, CDR2 FYNNEI. The CDR3 has 13 residues. CDR3 sequence (DNA): TGTGCCACCTTGGGGCTAGCGGGATACGAGCAGTACTTC. Encoded protein: CATLGLAGYEQYF. Together with reference TRBV2 and TRBJ2-7, the CDR3 gives the full variable domain: EPEVTQTPSHQVTQMGQEVILRCVPISNHLYFYWYRQILGQKVEFLVSFYNNEISEKSEIFDDQFSVERPDGSNFTLKIRSTKLEDSAMYFCATLGLAGYEQYFGPGTRLTVT.

This chain uses TRBV6-2 or TRBV6-3 with TRBJ2-1; TRBD2 aligns across 8 bases. CDR3 length: 15 residues. V lost 6 bases and J lost 7; bases outside the gene matches: 11. Germline CDR1 is MNHEY and CDR2 is SVGEGT. CDR3 nucleotide sequence: TGTGCCAGCAGCCCTCCCATCGGGGGGGGGAATGAGCAGTTCTTC. Translation gives CASSPPIGGGNEQFF.

The rearrangement joins TRBV5-1 to TRBJ2-1; the D gene is possibly TRBD1 (7 bases). The germline gives CDR1 SGHRS, CDR2 YFSETQ. The V gene lost 5 bases and the J gene lost 4 bases, with 16 bases spanning the gap. CDR3 size: 15 residues. The CDR3 reads CASREGAPGYNEQFF. The CDR3 nucleotides read TGCGCCAGCAGGGAGGGGGCGCCCGGATACAATGAGCAGTTCTTC.

This sequence joins TRBV7-9 and TRBJ1-2; the D gene is possibly TRBD1 (6 bases). The germline V gene encodes CDR1 SEHNR and CDR2 FQNEAQ (reference sequence). The CDR3 covers 16 residues. V lost 1 base, J lost 4 bases, and 16 bases lay in between. CDR3 DNA sequence: TGTGCCAGCAGCTTAGACGCATCAGGGGATTTCTATGGCTACACCTTC. Its protein product is CASSLDASGDFYGYTF.

The rearrangement joins TRBV14 to TRBJ2-1; D unclear. V was clipped by 8 bases and J by 6 bases, with 14 bases between them. The germline CDR1 and CDR2 sequences are SGHDN and FVKESK. This CDR3 spans 13 amino acids. CDR3 loop: CASGPWIGNEQFF. Here the CDR3 DNA reads TGTGCCAGCGGGCCATGGATAGGCAATGAGCAGTTCTTC.

This clonotype was detected many times. This rearrangement joins TRBV12-3 or TRBV12-4 to TRBJ2-4; no firm D call. The CDR3 runs 14 residues. V shed 7 bases and J shed 3 bases, with 13 bases lying between them. Here the CDR3 reads CASTPSSGKNIQYF. CDR3 in DNA: TGTGCCAGCACCCCCAGTTCGGGCAAAAACATTCAGTACTTC.

This chain joins TRBV15 and TRBJ1-1; 12 bases map to TRBD1. The CDR3 is 18 residues long. CDR1 is LNHNV and CDR2 is YYDKDF in the germline V gene (reference sequence). Trimming cost V 0 bases and J 1 base; bases outside gene matches: 6. The CDR3: CATSRDWDRGLGNTEAFF. The CDR3 nucleotides read TGTGCCACCAGCAGAGATTGGGACAGGGGGCTCGGGAACACTGAAGCTTTCTTT.

V usage is TRBV20-1 and J usage is TRBJ2-1; 9 nucleotides align to TRBD2. Germline lookup yields CDR1 DFQATT and CDR2 SNEGSKA (reference sequence). J lost 13 bases, V lost 3 bases, and 13 bases had no gene match. The CDR3 extends over 14 amino acids. CDR3 sequence: CSARRREGQETQFF. In nucleotides, the CDR3 is TGCAGTGCTAGGAGGCGGGAGGGCCAAGAGACCCAGTTCTTC.

The chain uses TRBV24-1 and TRBJ1-1; D unclear. Trimming removed 7 bases from V and 1 base from J, with 9 bases in between. This CDR3 comprises 13 residues. The V gene's germline CDR1 is KGHDR and CDR2 SFDVKD. The CDR3 nucleotides read TGTGCCACCAGACACAGACCGAACACTGAAGCTTTCTTT. It specifies CATRHRPNTEAFF.

The rearrangement joins TRBV10-3 to TRBJ1-1, with 9 nucleotides matching TRBD1. CDR3 length equals 14 residues. Per germline, CDR1 ENHRY and CDR2 SYGVKD. V gave up 7 bases and J gave up 4 bases; unmatched junction bases: 7. The CDR3 is CAITSGTGSTEAFF. DNA for the CDR3: TGTGCCATCACTTCCGGGACAGGGAGCACTGAAGCTTTCTTT.

The sample holds a few counts of this clonotype. The chain has TRBV11-2 and TRBJ1-2; 9 bases match TRBD1. Germline V lookup: CDR1 SGHAT, CDR2 FQNNGV. The trim removed 1 base at V and 4 bases at J, leaving 4 bases unmatched. The CDR3 loop spans 15 amino acids. As DNA, the CDR3 is TGTGCCAGCAGCTTAGGCACAGGGGGCGCCTATGGCTACACCTTC. It yields the protein CASSLGTGGAYGYTF.

This clonotype has ten or more counts. The chain recombines TRBV27 with TRBJ2-7; 10 positions agree with TRBD1. This CDR3 spans 14 amino acids. V was pared by 6 bases and J by 3 bases, with 5 bases of the junction left unmatched. Per germline, CDR1 MNHEY and CDR2 SMNVEV (reference sequence). DNA for the CDR3: TGTGCCAGCAGCCCCCGGGACAGGGGCTACGAGCAGTACTTC. As protein: CASSPRDRGYEQYF.

This chain joins TRBV29-1 and TRBJ1-1; 9 nucleotides line up with TRBD1. V was clipped by 7 bases and J by 5 bases; unmatched bases: 8. The germline CDR1 and CDR2 sequences are SQVTM and ANQGSEA. The CDR3 extends over 13 amino acids. CDR3 DNA: TGCAGCGGGACGACAGGGGGTGGGACTGAAGCTTTCTTT. Protein: CSGTTGGGTEAFF.

This CDR3 reads CSASPRGHSNQPQHF. CDR3 nucleotides: TGCAGTGCTAGTCCCCGGGGACATAGCAATCAGCCCCAGCATTTT. V is TRBV20-1 and J is TRBJ1-5, with a tentative D call TRBD1 (6 bases). V gave up 3 bases and J gave up 0 bases, with 12 bases separating them. The V gene's germline CDR1 is DFQATT and CDR2 SNEGSKA (reference sequence). CDR3 length equals 15 residues.

This clonotype was seen a handful of times. The chain is built from TRBV7-7 and TRBJ2-7, with TRBD2 matching 9 bases. The CDR3 is 15 amino acids. The germline gives CDR1 SSHAT, CDR2 FNYEAQ (reference sequence). The V and J ends lost 5 bases and 6 bases, in that order; junction bases with no gene match: 11. CDR3 in DNA: TGTGCCAGCAGCCCCGCCCCTAGCGGGACTTCCGAGCAGTACTTC. Amino acid sequence: CASSPAPSGTSEQYF.